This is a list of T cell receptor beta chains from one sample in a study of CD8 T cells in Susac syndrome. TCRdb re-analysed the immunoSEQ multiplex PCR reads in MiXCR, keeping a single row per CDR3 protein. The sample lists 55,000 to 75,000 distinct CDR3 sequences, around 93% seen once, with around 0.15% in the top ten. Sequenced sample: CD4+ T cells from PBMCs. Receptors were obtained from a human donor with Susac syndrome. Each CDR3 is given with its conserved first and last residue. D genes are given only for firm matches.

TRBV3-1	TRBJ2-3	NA	CAIYDRPADTQYF	TGTGCCATCTACGACAGGCCTGCAGATACGCAGTATTTT
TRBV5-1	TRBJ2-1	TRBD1	CASSPDRATSYNEQFF	TGCGCCAGCAGCCCGGACAGGGCTACCTCCTACAATGAGCAGTTCTTC
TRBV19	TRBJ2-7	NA	CASRHTGGSYEQYF	TGTGCCAGTAGACACACCGGCGGGTCCTACGAGCAGTACTTC
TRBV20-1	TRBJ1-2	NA	CRYDLGTSNYGYTF	TGCCGTTACGATCTCGGCACTTCTAACTATGGCTACACCTTC
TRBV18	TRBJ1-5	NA	CASSPRDSNQPQHF	TGTGCCAGCTCACCAAGGGATAGCAATCAGCCCCAGCATTTT
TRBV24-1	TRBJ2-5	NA	CATSVAASETQYF	TGTGCCACCAGTGTGGCTGCCAGTGAGACCCAGTACTTC
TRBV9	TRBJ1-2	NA	CASSPYGGDGEYGYTF	TGTGCCAGCAGCCCATACGGTGGGGACGGTGAATATGGCTACACCTTC
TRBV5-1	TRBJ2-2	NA	CATKIGPANTGELFF	TGCGCCACCAAAATCGGTCCAGCGAACACCGGGGAGCTGTTTTTT
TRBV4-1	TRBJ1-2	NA	CASSQQTQRKVNYGYTF	TGCGCCAGCAGCCAACAGACACAGCGGAAGGTTAACTATGGCTACACCTTC
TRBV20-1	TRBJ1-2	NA	CSARKPGLRVGYTF	TGCAGTGCTAGGAAACCCGGCCTAAGGGTTGGCTACACCTTC
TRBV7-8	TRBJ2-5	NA	CASTRAEKETQYF	TGTGCCAGCACCAGGGCGGAAAAAGAGACCCAGTACTTC
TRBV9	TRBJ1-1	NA	CASSEGFENTEAFF	TGTGCCAGCAGCGAGGGATTTGAGAACACTGAAGCTTTCTTT
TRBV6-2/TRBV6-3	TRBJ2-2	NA	CASRRSRITGELFF	TGTGCCAGCAGAAGATCCAGAATTACCGGGGAGCTGTTTTTT
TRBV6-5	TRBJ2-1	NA	CASSRSPDHEQFF	TGTGCCAGCAGTCGTAGCCCCGATCATGAGCAGTTCTTC
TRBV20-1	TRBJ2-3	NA	CSALLDRQDTQYF	TGCAGTGCTTTACTCGACAGGCAAGATACGCAGTATTTT
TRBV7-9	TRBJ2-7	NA	CASSLAAYEQYF	TGTGCCAGCAGCTTAGCCGCCTACGAGCAGTACTTC
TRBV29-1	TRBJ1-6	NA	CSVLQGGWDSPLHF	TGCAGCGTTTTACAGGGTGGGTGGGATTCACCCCTCCATTTT
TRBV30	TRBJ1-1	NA	CAWSGQLNTEAFF	TGTGCCTGGAGTGGACAGTTGAACACTGAAGCTTTCTTT
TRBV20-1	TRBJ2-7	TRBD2	CSARKRAGPYEQYF	TGCAGTGCTAGAAAGAGAGCGGGGCCCTACGAGCAGTACTTC
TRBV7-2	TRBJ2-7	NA	CASSLGGPASEQYF	TGTGCCAGCAGCTTAGGGGGACCCGCTTCCGAGCAGTACTTC
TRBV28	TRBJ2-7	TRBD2	CASSLVLAGGTYEQYF	TGTGCCAGCAGTTTAGTTCTAGCGGGGGGGACCTACGAGCAGTACTTC
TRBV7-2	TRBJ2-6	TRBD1	CASSLRRQGARGANVLTF	TGTGCCAGCAGCCTGAGAAGACAGGGGGCGCGTGGGGCCAACGTCCTGACTTTC
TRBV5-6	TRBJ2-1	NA	CASLTITGYNEQFF	TGTGCCAGCCTGACCATAACAGGTTACAATGAGCAGTTCTTC
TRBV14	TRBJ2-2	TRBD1	CASSKNRDRAGTGELFF	TGTGCCAGCAGCAAGAACCGGGACAGAGCTGGAACCGGGGAGCTGTTTTTT
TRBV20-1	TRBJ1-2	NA	CSARALTVNYGYTF	TGCAGTGCTAGAGCCCTGACAGTTAACTATGGCTACACCTTC
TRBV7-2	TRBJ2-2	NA	CASSLMATATGELFF	TGTGCCAGCAGCTTAATGGCGACAGCCACCGGGGAGCTGTTTTTT
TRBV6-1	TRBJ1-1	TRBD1	CASTNGQGRMYTEAFF	TGTGCCAGCACCAACGGACAGGGGAGGATGTACACTGAAGCTTTCTTT
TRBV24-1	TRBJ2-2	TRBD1	CATSDFGQGASGELFF	TGTGCCACCAGTGATTTCGGACAGGGGGCATCCGGGGAGCTGTTTTTT
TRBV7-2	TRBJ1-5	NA	CASSSPGGYQPQHF	TGTGCCAGCAGCTCCCCTGGGGGGTATCAGCCCCAGCATTTT
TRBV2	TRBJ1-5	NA	CASSAESSNQPQHF	TGTGCCAGCAGTGCAGAGAGTAGCAATCAGCCCCAGCATTTT
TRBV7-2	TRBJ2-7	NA	CASSLEKGFSYEQYF	TGTGCCAGCAGCTTAGAAAAGGGATTCTCCTACGAGCAGTACTTC
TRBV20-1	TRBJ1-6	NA	CSAEGGSPLHF	TGCAGTGCTGAAGGGGGTTCACCCCTCCACTTT
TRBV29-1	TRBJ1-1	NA	CSVNLGGVNTEAFF	TGCAGCGTTAATCTCGGGGGTGTGAACACTGAAGCTTTCTTT
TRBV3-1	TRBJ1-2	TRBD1	CASSRWRDRGLARGYTF	TGTGCCAGCAGCCGATGGAGGGACAGGGGGCTTGCGAGGGGCTACACCTTC
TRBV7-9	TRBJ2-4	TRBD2	CASSFSSGGHGNIQYF	TGTGCCAGCAGCTTTTCTAGCGGGGGTCACGGAAACATTCAGTACTTC
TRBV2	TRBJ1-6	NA	CAGRRTGSPLHF	TGTGCCGGGCGCAGGACTGGGTCACCCCTCCACTTT
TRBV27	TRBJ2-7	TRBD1	CASRRQGSSYEQYF	TGTGCCAGCAGGAGACAGGGGAGCTCCTACGAGCAGTACTTC
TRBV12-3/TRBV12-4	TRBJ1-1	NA	CASSVQGNTEAFF	TGTGCCAGCAGTGTACAGGGGAACACTGAAGCTTTCTTT